Presented here are 30 T cell receptor beta chains from one specimen sequenced in a study of cytomegalovirus exposure and HLA in healthy donors. The PCR contained 60 Vbeta and 13 Jbeta primers. Clones were sequenced by immunoSEQ multiplex PCR, and TCRdb holds only the in-frame ones, with some missing. The repertoire consists of approximately 160,000 clones, with around 78% occurring once and the leading ten covering roughly an eighth. Sequencing used PBMCs. These receptors originate from a woman between 45 and 60 years old in good health and CMV-seropositive.

The CDR3 sequence is CASSRGGSYNEQFF. CDR3 nucleotides: TGTGCCAGCAGCCGCGGGGGATCCTACAATGAGCAGTTCTTC. This chain connects TRBV27 to TRBJ2-1, with TRBD2 matching over 7 bases. The CDR3 totals 14 residues. V lost 6 bases, J lost 1 base, and 3 bases stayed unmatched. Germline assignment: CDR1 MNHEY and CDR2 SMNVEV (reference sequence).

This clone was recorded a few times. V usage is TRBV7-9 and J usage is TRBJ1-2; 8 nucleotides align to TRBD1. This CDR3 has 17 residues. After removal of 5 bases from V and 4 bases from J, the junction contained 15 bases not matched to a gene. CDR1 SEHNR and CDR2 FQNEAQ come from the germline V gene (reference sequence). CDR3 sequence (DNA): TGTGCCAGCAGCCCCACTCGAGACAGGGGTTGGAGCTATGGCTACACCTTC. Translating it yields CASSPTRDRGWSYGYTF.

This chain joins TRBV19 and TRBJ1-2; perhaps TRBD1 as D (5 bases). Trimming pared 5 bases from V and 4 bases from J, leaving 20 bases between. This CDR3 region has 16 residues. Germline V gene sequence: CDR1 LNHDA, CDR2 SQIVND (reference sequence). The CDR3, as DNA: TGTGCCAGTAGTTACTCGCCTCCCCAGGGCGGCTATGGCTACACCTTC. This codes for CASSYSPPQGGYGYTF.

The chain employs TRBV5-4 and TRBJ2-7; 9 bases match TRBD1. This CDR3 comprises 14 residues. From germline, CDR1 is SGHNT and CDR2 YYREEE (reference sequence). V lost 5 bases and J lost 3; bases outside the gene matches: 6. CDR3 nucleotide sequence: TGTGCCAGCAGTTCCGGGACAGGGCGCTACGAGCAGTACTTC. Translation: CASSSGTGRYEQYF.

This chain joins TRBV2 and TRBJ1-1, with no clear D. V gave up 11 bases and J gave up 0 bases, with 16 bases separating them. Germline V gene sequence: CDR1 SNHLY, CDR2 FYNNEI. The CDR3 is made up of 14 amino acids. Here the CDR3 reads CAGALDLMNTEAFF. The CDR3, as DNA: TGTGCCGGAGCTCTAGATTTGATGAACACTGAAGCTTTCTTT. The full variable domain, with the rest looked up from reference TRBV2 and TRBJ1-1, is EPEVTQTPSHQVTQMGQEVILRCVPISNHLYFYWYRQILGQKVEFLVSFYNNEISEKSEIFDDQFSVERPDGSNFTLKIRSTKLEDSAMYFCAGALDLMNTEAFFGQGTRLTVV.

The chain employs TRBV10-3 and TRBJ2-2; D ambiguous. V gave up 4 bases and J gave up 1 base, with 4 bases separating them. This CDR3 has 13 amino acids. The germline V gene encodes CDR1 ENHRY and CDR2 SYGVKD. Here the CDR3 DNA reads TGTGCCATCAGTGGTCGGAACACCGGGGAGCTGTTTTTT. The encoded protein is CAISGRNTGELFF.

The chain links TRBV18 to TRBJ1-2; 7 nucleotides agree with TRBD1. V shed 0 bases, J shed 4 bases, and the junction held 8 bases outside the gene matches. The germline V gene encodes CDR1 KGHSH and CDR2 LQKENI. This CDR3 has 16 amino acids. CDR3 amino acids: CASSPPGGYLGYGYTF. CDR3 DNA sequence: TGTGCCAGCTCACCACCAGGGGGCTATTTAGGCTATGGCTACACCTTC.

This clone has a handful of counts. The V call is TRBV6-1, the J call TRBJ2-7; a possible D gene is TRBD2 (5 bases). V lost 5 bases to trimming and J lost 0 bases, with 11 bases between them. The CDR3 sequence is 14 residues long. Per the germline V gene, CDR1 is MNHNS and CDR2 is SASEGT. The chain's CDR3 is CASSRTPDSYEQYF. The CDR3 coding sequence is TGTGCCAGCAGTCGGACTCCCGACTCCTACGAGCAGTACTTC.

This chain uses TRBV7-9 with TRBJ2-1; perhaps TRBD2 as D (7 bases). Per germline, CDR1 SEHNR and CDR2 FQNEAQ (reference sequence). V dropped 4 bases and J dropped 7 bases, with 26 bases sitting between them. The CDR3 is 18 residues long. The CDR3 region has the DNA TGTGCCAGCAGCTCCTTCCGGCTAGTGGGGGGGCAAGGGAATGAGCAGTTCTTC. Amino acids: CASSSFRLVGGQGNEQFF.

V and J are TRBV5-4 and TRBJ1-6, with D possibly TRBD1 on 6 matching bases. CDR3 length equals 15 residues. Trimming took off 3 bases at V and 5 bases at J, with 12 bases between the two ends. CDR1 and CDR2 from the germline V gene are SGHNT and YYREEE (reference sequence). The CDR3 region is CASSSGGLDNSPLHF. CDR3 coding DNA: TGTGCCAGCAGCTCGGGGGGCCTTGATAATTCACCCCTCCACTTT. Full variable domain (missing parts from reference TRBV5-4 and TRBJ1-6): ETGVTQSPTHLIKTRGQQVTLRCSSQSGHNTVSWYQQALGQGPQFIFQYYREEENGRGNFPPRFSGLQFPNYSSELNVNALELDDSALYLCASSSGGLDNSPLHFGNGTRLTVT.

The V gene is TRBV7-8, the J gene TRBJ2-2, with TRBD1 matching 9 bases. V was pared by 2 bases and J by 9 bases, with 16 bases of the junction left unmatched. Germline CDR1 reads SGHVS; CDR2 reads FQNEAQ. This CDR3 is 18 amino acids long. The DNA for the CDR3 is TGTGCCAGCAGCTTATTACAGGGGGCGCAGGCCGAGCTACGGGAGCTGTTTTTT. This gives the protein CASSLLQGAQAELRELFF.

The rearrangement uses TRBV7-6 and TRBJ1-4, with D unclear. V dropped 5 bases and J dropped 8 bases, with 15 bases sitting between them. CDR3 length: 14 amino acids. In germline, CDR1 is SGHVS, CDR2 FNYEAQ. The CDR3 sequence is CASSPREGREKLFF. The CDR3 DNA reads TGTGCCAGCAGCCCCCGGGAGGGTCGGGAAAAACTGTTTTTT.

The chain employs TRBV10-3 and TRBJ2-5, with D tentatively TRBD2 (5 bases). The germline V gene encodes CDR1 ENHRY and CDR2 SYGVKD. This CDR3 spans 16 amino acids. Trimming cost V 0 bases and J 5 bases, with 16 bases left between them. Written as DNA, the CDR3 is TGTGCCATCAGTGAGTCTGCGGGCAGTATGGGTGAGACCCAGTACTTC. It is translated as CAISESAGSMGETQYF.

J is TRBJ1-6 and V is TRBV6-6, with 10 nucleotides matching TRBD1. This CDR3 contains 15 residues. Germline V gives CDR1 MNHNY, CDR2 SVGAGI (reference sequence). V shed 5 bases and J 9 bases; nucleotides not matched to a gene: 7. The CDR3 sequence is CASSRRDRGTSPLHF. Written as DNA, the CDR3 is TGTGCCAGCAGTCGCAGGGACAGGGGAACTTCACCCCTCCACTTT.

This sequence joins TRBV7-6 and TRBJ1-1; 9 bases align to TRBD1. The J segment lost 1 base and the V segment lost 3 bases, leaving 3 bases of the junction unmatched. Germline-derived CDR1 and CDR2 are SGHVS and FNYEAQ. The CDR3 extends over 15 amino acids. This CDR3 reads CASSFGTGTNTEAFF. CDR3 bases: TGTGCCAGCAGCTTCGGGACAGGGACGAACACTGAAGCTTTCTTT.

The V call is TRBV6-1, the J call TRBJ2-5, with D maybe TRBD2 (6 bases). This CDR3 has 15 residues. The V gene lost 2 bases and the J gene lost 5 bases, with 15 bases spanning the gap. Per the germline V gene, CDR1 is MNHNS and CDR2 is SASEGT. In nucleotides, the CDR3 is TGTGCCAGCAGTGAATCGGTGGAGGGATGGGAGACCCAGTACTTC. This gives the protein CASSESVEGWETQYF.

This clone was detected only once. This chain joins TRBV5-6 and TRBJ2-5, with 7 bases fitting TRBD1. Germline values: CDR1 SGHDT, CDR2 YYEEEE. V lost 4 bases, J lost 9 bases, and 6 bases stayed unmatched. The CDR3 has 12 amino acids. The CDR3 protein is CASSEDRVSQYF. For the CDR3, the DNA is TGTGCCAGCAGCGAAGACAGGGTCTCCCAGTACTTC.

V and J are TRBV5-4 and TRBJ1-3; tentatively, D is TRBD1 (6 bases). CDR1 is SGHNT and CDR2 is YYREEE in the germline V gene (reference sequence). The CDR3 length is 15 residues. V was trimmed by 4 bases and J by 1 base, leaving 12 bases between them. As DNA, the CDR3 is TGTGCCAGCAGCCCCGGGAGGGGGTCTGGAAACACCATATATTTT. As protein: CASSPGRGSGNTIYF. The variable domain in full, with the rest retrieved from reference TRBV5-4 and TRBJ1-3, is ETGVTQSPTHLIKTRGQQVTLRCSSQSGHNTVSWYQQALGQGPQFIFQYYREEENGRGNFPPRFSGLQFPNYSSELNVNALELDDSALYLCASSPGRGSGNTIYFGEGSWLTVV.

The rearrangement links TRBV5-1 to TRBJ1-1; 7 bases are shared with TRBD1. Germline trimming cut 3 bases from V and 2 bases from J; bases unmatched to any gene: 16. This CDR3 comprises 18 residues. CDR1 SGHRS and CDR2 YFSETQ come from the germline V gene. Here the CDR3 reads CASSSPRGTANTNTEAFF. The DNA of the CDR3 is TGCGCCAGCAGCTCCCCGAGGGGGACAGCGAACACAAACACTGAAGCTTTCTTT.

The chain has TRBV2 and TRBJ2-1; 7 bases are shared with TRBD2. The CDR3 totals 16 residues. Germline V gene lookup returns CDR1 SNHLY and CDR2 FYNNEI. Losses at the gene ends were 1 base for V and 9 bases for J; bases not matched to a gene: 12. The CDR3 DNA reads TGTGCCAGCAGTGAAGAGGGGTTTGGGGGGGACGGTGAGCAGTTCTTC. This translates into CASSEEGFGGDGEQFF.

This chain joins TRBV27 and TRBJ2-1; 11 bases map to TRBD2. Germline V gives CDR1 MNHEY, CDR2 SMNVEV (reference sequence). The ends lost 4 bases at V and 6 bases at J; junction bases unmatched: 8. The CDR3 is 16 amino acids. This CDR3 reads CASSWSSGGAGNEQFF. For the CDR3, the DNA is TGTGCCAGCAGTTGGAGTAGCGGGGGGGCCGGCAATGAGCAGTTCTTC.

The chain is built from TRBV5-1 and TRBJ2-5; weak D call: TRBD1 (6 bases). This CDR3 is built from 14 residues. V lost 5 bases, J lost 5 bases, and 16 bases lay in between. Germline CDR1 is SGHRS and CDR2 is YFSETQ. CDR3 in DNA: TGCGCCAGCAGGATTCAACAGGGCCGTGAGACCCAGTACTTC. Protein product: CASRIQQGRETQYF. The full variable domain, completed using reference TRBV5-1 and TRBJ2-5, is KAGVTQTPRYLIKTRGQQVTLSCSPISGHRSVSWYQQTPGQGLQFLFEYFSETQRNKGNFPGRFSGRQFSNSRSEMNVSTLELGDSALYLCASRIQQGRETQYFGPGTRLLVL.

V usage is TRBV2 and J usage is TRBJ2-7; perhaps TRBD2 as D (6 bases). Germline V CDR1 and CDR2: SNHLY, FYNNEI. V dropped 7 bases and J dropped 2 bases, with 15 bases sitting between them. The CDR3 covers 14 residues. The CDR3 DNA reads as TGTGCCAGCAAAAAAGGGGAGGAGACCTACGAGCAGTACTTC. It encodes CASKKGEETYEQYF.

The sample holds one count of this clone. A junction boundary mismatches the germline segment, possibly from a read error. V usage is TRBV19 and J usage is TRBJ2-2, with 10 bases lining up with TRBD1. This CDR3 spans 14 amino acids. Germline V gene data show CDR1 as LNHDA and CDR2 as SQIVND (reference sequence). The CDR3: CACSTGTGAGELFF. The CDR3 bases are TGTGCCTGTAGTACCGGGACAGGGGCCGGGGAGCTGTTTTTT.

This clone was counted only a few times. The genes are TRBV4-1 and TRBJ1-5; D call uncertain. Trimming pared 3 bases from V and 1 base from J, leaving 10 bases between. Germline-derived CDR1 and CDR2 are MGHRA and YSYEKL. The CDR3 runs to 15 residues. CDR3 bases: TGCGCCAGCAGCCACTCCGGAGAGAGCAATCAGCCCCAGCATTTT. Protein: CASSHSGESNQPQHF.

The chain carries TRBV7-8 and TRBJ2-5; 7 bases align to TRBD1. The end of the DNA is better explained by TRBJ2-7, so the J call may be wrong. The length of the CDR3 is 12 residues. Germline V gene sequence: CDR1 SGHVS, CDR2 FQNEAQ. In nucleotides, the CDR3 is TGTGCCAGCAGCCGGGACAGACACGAGCAGTACTTC. This sequence encodes CASSRDRHEQYF.

The chain links TRBV21-1 to TRBJ2-3; the table assigns TRBD2, which was not confirmed against the DNA. TRBV21-1 is a pseudogene locus. This CDR3 is 17 amino acids long. The CDR3 bases are TGTGCCAGCAGCAAGATGCAAGAAGGGAGCCTCACAGATACGCAGTATTTT. Its protein is CASSKMQEGSLTDTQYF.

CDR3 in DNA: TGCGCCAGCAGCACGACAGGGCCAGAGGGCTACACCTTC. Its protein is CASSTTGPEGYTF. V usage is TRBV5-1 and J usage is TRBJ1-2; 7 nucleotides agree with TRBD1. V lost 4 bases, J lost 8 bases, and 8 bases stayed unmatched. Germline CDR1 SGHRS, CDR2 YFSETQ. The CDR3 totals 13 residues.

The V gene is TRBV7-3, the J gene TRBJ1-4; D is unresolved. V was clipped by 4 bases and J by 2 bases, with 32 bases between them. Per germline, CDR1 SGHTA and CDR2 FQGTGA. The CDR3 is made up of 22 amino acids. The CDR3 DNA reads TGTGCCAGCAGCTATACTAGCAATTATGATCCAGACATAAGAGGGACTAATGAAAAACTGTTTTTT. Translating gives CASSYTSNYDPDIRGTNEKLFF.

This chain connects TRBV19 to TRBJ1-1; D possibly corresponds to TRBD1 (6 bases). The V and J ends lost 3 bases and 10 bases respectively, with 12 bases between them. Germline V CDR1 and CDR2: LNHDA, SQIVND (reference sequence). The CDR3 is made up of 12 amino acids. CDR3 bases: TGTGCCAGTAGTATTGGGGGGGCGCGAGCTTTCTTT. This translates into CASSIGGARAFF.